Shown below are 30 T cell receptor beta chains from a single sample sequenced in a study of control samples from healthy donors and cancer patients. The assay was immunoSEQ multiplex PCR, and TCRdb's table has in-frame clones only and misses some. This table holds tens of thousands of clones, 95% to 96% found once. Sequencing used blood. These receptors came from a woman between 25 and 40 years old in good health.

The J gene is TRBJ2-2, the V gene TRBV27; D gene uncertain. V dropped 6 bases and J dropped 6 bases, with 14 bases sitting between them. Germline CDR1 MNHEY, CDR2 SMNVEV (reference sequence). This CDR3 has 14 amino acids. The CDR3 region is CASRGYLQSGELFF. CDR3 DNA sequence: TGTGCCAGCAGGGGCTACTTACAATCCGGGGAGCTGTTTTTT.

The chain carries TRBV2 and TRBJ2-2; D perhaps matches TRBD1 (5 bases). V lost 4 bases, J lost 6 bases, and 9 bases lay in between. The CDR3 spans 13 residues. Germline V gives CDR1 SNHLY, CDR2 FYNNEI. CDR3 sequence: CASSAVGAGELFF. DNA of the CDR3: TGTGCCAGCAGTGCAGTAGGGGCCGGGGAGCTGTTTTTT.

The rearrangement joins TRBV11-2 to TRBJ2-2, with 7 bases matching TRBD2. This CDR3 comprises 17 residues. The germline gives CDR1 SGHAT, CDR2 FQNNGV. The V segment lost 2 bases and the J segment 2 bases; nucleotides outside the gene matches: 8. The CDR3 nucleotides read TGTGCCAGCAGCTTAATTGGCGGGACTATCAACACCGGGGAGCTGTTTTTT. Translated: CASSLIGGTINTGELFF. Combining the CDR3 with reference TRBV11-2 and TRBJ2-2 gives the whole variable domain EAGVAQSPRYKIIEKRQSVAFWCNPISGHATLYWYQQILGQGPKLLIQFQNNGVVDDSQLPKDRFSAERLKGVDSTLKIQPAKLEDSAVYLCASSLIGGTINTGELFFGEGSRLTVL.

This chain connects TRBV11-1 to TRBJ2-1; TRBD2 is a possible D gene (6 bases). Germline V gene sequence: CDR1 SGHAT, CDR2 FQDESV (reference sequence). The V end was cut by 1 base, the J end by 9 bases, with 16 bases between. The CDR3 is 15 residues long. DNA for the CDR3: TGTGCCAGCAGCTTAGAGACCGGGACTGCCGGTGAGCAGTTCTTC. Its translation is CASSLETGTAGEQFF.

The gene calls are TRBV27 and TRBJ1-6; weak D call: TRBD1 (5 bases). Germline values: CDR1 MNHEY, CDR2 SMNVEV (reference sequence). The CDR3 loop spans 16 amino acids. V dropped 2 bases and J dropped 6 bases, with 14 bases sitting between them. As DNA, the CDR3 is TGTGCCAGCAGTTTAAGGGGACTGGACGGTAATTCACCCCTCCACTTT. The encoded protein is CASSLRGLDGNSPLHF.

This clone was seen just once. The V gene is TRBV30, the J gene TRBJ2-7; tentatively, D is TRBD1 or TRBD2 (6 bases each). Trimming removed 5 bases from V and 0 bases from J, with 17 bases in between. The germline gives CDR1 GTSNPN, CDR2 SVGIG (reference sequence). This CDR3 has 15 residues. CDR3 protein: CAWAPGGPPSYEQYF. The CDR3, as DNA: TGTGCCTGGGCCCCTGGGGGGCCACCCTCCTACGAGCAGTACTTC.

The chain uses TRBV7-9 and TRBJ2-7; D might be TRBD1 (6 bases). The CDR3 loop spans 16 amino acids. V was pared by 4 bases and J by 0 bases, with 16 bases between. Germline V gene sequence: CDR1 SEHNR, CDR2 FQNEAQ (reference sequence). CDR3: CASSSSTGESSYEQYF. DNA for the CDR3: TGTGCCAGCAGCTCCTCGACAGGAGAAAGCTCCTACGAGCAGTACTTC.

Only one count was recorded for this clone. The chain recombines TRBV28 with TRBJ1-2, with TRBD1 as a possible D gene (5 bases). There are 16 residues in the CDR3. Germline V gene lookup returns CDR1 MDHEN and CDR2 SYDVKM. Trimming removed 7 bases from V and 1 base from J, with 19 bases in between. Here the CDR3 reads CASTRATGVGNYGYTF. CDR3 DNA: TGTGCCAGCACACGAGCAACGGGGGTCGGTAACTATGGCTACACCTTC.

The chain uses TRBV2 and TRBJ1-4, with a weak D call TRBD1 (5 bases). The CDR3 has 15 amino acids. CDR1 is SNHLY, CDR2 FYNNEI, per germline. Trimming removed 4 bases at V and 2 bases at J, with 11 bases between. The CDR3 sequence: CASSVSGSTNEKLFF. DNA for the CDR3: TGTGCCAGCAGTGTTTCAGGGAGTACTAATGAAAAACTGTTTTTT. The full variable domain, completed using reference TRBV2 and TRBJ1-4, is EPEVTQTPSHQVTQMGQEVILRCVPISNHLYFYWYRQILGQKVEFLVSFYNNEISEKSEIFDDQFSVERPDGSNFTLKIRSTKLEDSAMYFCASSVSGSTNEKLFFGSGTQLSVL.

The chain has TRBV25-1 and TRBJ1-6; the D is unclear. The CDR3 has 13 amino acids. Germline loops: CDR1 MGHDK, CDR2 SYGVNS. Trimming cost V 3 bases and J 6 bases, with 6 bases left between them. CDR3 in amino acids: CASSDSLNSPLHF. CDR3 DNA: TGTGCCAGCAGTGATAGCCTTAATTCACCCCTCCACTTT.

In its sample, this clone was seen once. The genes are TRBV9 and TRBJ2-7; tentative D call: TRBD2 (6 bases). The CDR3 runs 15 residues. CDR1 is SGDLS and CDR2 is YYNGEE in the germline V gene. Trimming removed 4 bases at V and 4 bases at J, with 18 bases between. CDR3 region: CASSRGRGSIYEQYF. The CDR3 DNA reads TGTGCCAGCAGCCGCGGGCGGGGCTCCATTTACGAGCAGTACTTC.

V is TRBV4-1 and J is TRBJ2-1, with 8 nucleotides matching TRBD2. V was clipped by 4 bases and J by 8 bases; unmatched bases: 10. The germline CDR1 and CDR2 sequences are MGHRA and YSYEKL. This CDR3 region has 15 residues. This chain's CDR3 is CASSPPGLEVYEQFF. CDR3 DNA sequence: TGCGCCAGCAGCCCCCCGGGACTAGAGGTCTATGAGCAGTTCTTC.

This rearrangement joins TRBV30 to TRBJ1-3, with D perhaps TRBD1 (5 bases). Germline lookup yields CDR1 GTSNPN and CDR2 SVGIG (reference sequence). CDR3 length: 13 residues. Trimming pared 1 base from V and 10 bases from J, leaving 14 bases between. The CDR3 DNA reads as TGTGCCTGGAGTGATCGGGGCGGAGGGACCATATATTTT. Encoded protein: CAWSDRGGGTIYF.

CDR3 sequence: CATSGRSYNEQFF. CDR3 nucleotide sequence: TGTGCCACCAGCGGTAGGTCCTACAATGAGCAGTTCTTC. V is TRBV15 and J is TRBJ2-1; D not resolved. V lost 5 bases to trimming and J lost 1 base, with 6 bases between them. The CDR3 runs 13 residues. Germline CDR1 and CDR2: LNHNV and YYDKDF (reference sequence).

The chain uses TRBV28 and TRBJ2-1; unclear D gene. V was cut by 4 bases and J by 0 bases, with 10 bases left in between. The CDR3 spans 15 residues. Germline CDR1 and CDR2: MDHEN and SYDVKM. DNA of the CDR3: TGTGCCAGCAGTTCCCACCGACGCTCCTACAATGAGCAGTTCTTC. Translated: CASSSHRRSYNEQFF.

The chain uses TRBV29-1 and TRBJ1-1; weak D call: TRBD1 (6 bases). CDR3 length: 12 residues. Trimming left V 5 bases short and J 8 bases short, with 15 bases between. CDR1 and CDR2 from the germline V gene are SQVTM and ANQGSEA. The CDR3 nucleotides read TGCAGCGTTACAAGAGCCGGGACAGAAGCTTTCTTT. Its translation: CSVTRAGTEAFF. Using reference TRBV29-1 and TRBJ1-1 for the parts outside the CDR3, the full variable domain is SAVISQKPSRDICQRGTSLTIQCQVDSQVTMMFWYRQQPGQSLTLIATANQGSEATYESGFVIDKFPISRPNLTFSTLTVSNMSPEDSSIYLCSVTRAGTEAFFGQGTRLTVV.

This chain connects TRBV19 to TRBJ1-1, with D tentatively TRBD1 (6 bases). Trimming left V 1 base short and J 2 bases short, with 11 bases between. Germline V gene data show CDR1 as LNHDA and CDR2 as SQIVND (reference sequence). This CDR3 is 15 amino acids long. The CDR3: CASSIVGGLNTEAFF. In nucleotides, the CDR3 is TGTGCCAGTAGTATAGTAGGGGGACTTAACACTGAAGCTTTCTTT.

The chain recombines TRBV5-1 with TRBJ2-1, with 9 bases fitting TRBD1. Germline assignment: CDR1 SGHRS and CDR2 YFSETQ. V lost 3 bases to trimming and J lost 8 bases; unmatched junction nucleotides: 6. The CDR3 sequence is 14 residues long. The CDR3 sequence is CASSSGQGAYEQFF. The CDR3 DNA reads TGCGCCAGCAGCTCGGGACAGGGTGCCTATGAGCAGTTCTTC. The variable domain in full, with the rest retrieved from reference TRBV5-1 and TRBJ2-1, is KAGVTQTPRYLIKTRGQQVTLSCSPISGHRSVSWYQQTPGQGLQFLFEYFSETQRNKGNFPGRFSGRQFSNSRSEMNVSTLELGDSALYLCASSSGQGAYEQFFGPGTRLTVL.

The V and J genes are TRBV6-5 and TRBJ1-5, with TRBD1 matching 8 bases. Germline V gene sequence: CDR1 MNHEY, CDR2 SVGAGI. Trimming removed 5 bases from V and 6 bases from J; junction bases left unmatched: 3. The CDR3 contains 13 residues. The CDR3 coding sequence is TGTGCCAGCAGTACAACAGGGGGTCAGCCCCAGCATTTT. Its translation: CASSTTGGQPQHF.

The rearrangement joins TRBV19 to TRBJ2-3; TRBD2 might be the D (6 bases). This CDR3 spans 15 amino acids. CDR1 is LNHDA, CDR2 SQIVND, per germline (reference sequence). The ends were cut back, 3 bases at V and 6 bases at J, with 16 bases in the middle. CDR3 bases: TGTGCCAGTAGTATGGGGAGGCGGGAACCCGATACGCAGTATTTT. It codes for CASSMGRREPDTQYF.

Worth noting for this clone: The junction differs from germline at one of its ends, possibly a read error. This chain uses TRBV14 with TRBJ2-2; D is uncertain. The CDR3 loop spans 12 amino acids. Germline values: CDR1 SGHDN, CDR2 FVKESK. For the CDR3, the DNA is TGTGCCAGCAGACAAGACACCGGGGAGCTGTTTTTT. Protein sequence: CASRQDTGELFF.

The chain has TRBV3-1 (or the pseudogene TRBV3-2) and TRBJ1-2; D not resolved. This CDR3 is 13 amino acids long. Looked up from germline, CDR1 is LGHDT and CDR2 is YNNKEL (reference sequence). The germline V and J ends were trimmed by 7 bases and 1 base, with 10 bases remaining between them. The CDR3: CASTNSLNYGYTF. The CDR3 DNA is TGTGCCAGCACGAACAGCCTTAACTATGGCTACACCTTC.

The chain links TRBV29-1 to TRBJ2-1, with 13 positions matching TRBD2. Germline V gene sequence: CDR1 SQVTM, CDR2 ANQGSEA. V shed 5 bases and J 8 bases; nucleotides not matched to a gene: 9. This CDR3 contains 15 residues. CDR3 DNA: TGCAGCGTTTTCGTGGGGACTAGCGGGACCTATGAGCAGTTCTTC. It codes for CSVFVGTSGTYEQFF.

The V call is TRBV28, the J call TRBJ2-7, with D possibly TRBD2 on 6 matching bases. Trimming pared 3 bases from V and 0 bases from J, leaving 15 bases between. Germline V gene lookup returns CDR1 MDHEN and CDR2 SYDVKM. This CDR3 spans 16 amino acids. The CDR3 region is CASSFMRDSLSYEQYF. For the CDR3, the DNA is TGTGCCAGCAGTTTTATGCGGGACTCACTCTCCTACGAGCAGTACTTC.

The rearrangement uses TRBV3-1 (or the pseudogene TRBV3-2) and TRBJ1-1, with TRBD1 as a possible D gene (5 bases). Germline CDR1 is LGHDT and CDR2 is YNNKEL (reference sequence). V lost 0 bases and J 4 bases, leaving 21 bases between the germline ends. The CDR3 length is 18 residues. This chain's CDR3 is CASSQEGVGRFLGTEAFF. The CDR3 region has the DNA TGTGCCAGCAGCCAAGAGGGGGTGGGCAGGTTTCTGGGCACTGAAGCTTTCTTT.

This chain joins TRBV7-9 and TRBJ2-1; 10 nucleotides match TRBD2. Unmatched junction bases numbered 4, after V lost 1 base and J lost 13 bases. Germline V gives CDR1 SEHNR, CDR2 FQNEAQ (reference sequence). The length of the CDR3 is 13 residues. This chain's CDR3 is CASSLGSGRAQFF. In DNA form, the CDR3 reads TGTGCCAGCAGCTTAGGAAGCGGGAGGGCCCAGTTCTTC. The variable domain in full, completed from reference TRBV7-9 and TRBJ2-1, reads DTGVSQNPRHKITKRGQNVTFRCDPISEHNRLYWYRQTLGQGPEFLTYFQNEAQLEKSRLLSDRFSAERPKGSFSTLEIQRTEQGDSAMYLCASSLGSGRAQFFGPGTRLTVL.

The chain links TRBV5-1 to TRBJ2-1, with D tentatively TRBD1 or TRBD2 (5 bases each). The CDR3 covers 13 residues. Trimming stripped 4 bases from V and 6 bases from J, with 11 bases between. Germline CDR1 and CDR2: SGHRS and YFSETQ. The CDR3 nucleotides read TGCGCCAGCAGCCCAGACAGCGGCAATGAGCAGTTCTTC. Amino acid sequence: CASSPDSGNEQFF.

This chain links TRBV10-2 with TRBJ1-5; D may be TRBD1 (5 bases). The V end was cut by 6 bases, the J end by 5 bases, with 14 bases between. The CDR3 sequence is 14 residues long. CDR1 and CDR2 from the germline V gene are WSHSY and SAAADI. The CDR3 DNA is TGCGCCAGCAGATTCGGGGCAGGAGATCAGCCCCAGCATTTT. The encoded protein is CASRFGAGDQPQHF.

The CDR3 DNA is TGTGCCAGCAGTTTGAGAGCTTCCAACTATGGCTACACCTTC. This codes for CASSLRASNYGYTF. The chain employs TRBV27 and TRBJ1-2; no clear D gene. The CDR3 covers 14 residues. V was clipped by 3 bases and J by 2 bases, with 10 bases between them. CDR1 and CDR2 (germline): MNHEY, SMNVEV (reference sequence).

The genes are TRBV5-4 and TRBJ1-4, with 10 positions matching TRBD1. This CDR3 spans 15 amino acids. The ends lost 0 bases at V and 6 bases at J; junction bases unmatched: 2. CDR1 is SGHNT, CDR2 YYREEE, per germline (reference sequence). For the CDR3, the DNA is TGTGCCAGCAGCTTGGTGGGGACAGGGGATGAAAAACTGTTTTTT. Its translation: CASSLVGTGDEKLFF.